The clone carrying this T cell receptor (beta chain) turned up a few times. These data belong to a study of cytotoxic CD8 clonotypes in ibrutinib-treated CLL. Sequencing used immunoSEQ multiplex PCR; TCRdb keeps in-frame clones, though not all of them. Among about 200,000 clones listed, more than 75% were seen once. V lost 8 bases, J lost 0 bases, and 13 bases lay in between. This CDR3 is 15 amino acids long. Germline CDR1 and CDR2: LNHDA and SQIVND (reference sequence). The source is a human donor with chronic lymphocytic leukemia. The rearrangement uses TRBV19 and TRBJ2-2; D may correspond to TRBD1 or TRBD2 (5 bases each). Here the sequenced sample was PBMCs, taken after 12 months of ibrutinib treatment. The CDR3 protein is CASGPGTPNTGELFF. The CDR3 DNA reads TGTGCCAGTGGGCCCGGGACCCCGAACACCGGGGAGCTGTTTTTT.